The rows below give T cell receptor beta chains drawn from one sample of a study of blood T cells in healthy people across ages. From the 5' RACE reads, TCRdb called clonotypes with MiXCR, one entry per CDR3 protein. Altogether some 1.5 million distinct CDR3 sequences are present, 28% being singletons, with the ten largest covering 7.7%. The sequencing input was blood. These TCRs come from a woman in her thirties in good health. Both conserved end residues are part of each CDR3. Fields, in order: CDR3 protein, CDR3 DNA, V gene, clone size, D gene, J gene. A D gene is named only where the DNA matches it firmly. A clone size is listed for some rows: how often the clone was seen (once, few, many), or a class if it is expanded.

cdr3_aa: CASSLGQADYEQYF
cdr3_nt: TGCGCCAGCAGCTTGGGACAGGCGGACTACGAGCAGTACTTC
v_call: TRBV5-1
clone_size: many
d_call: -
j_call: TRBJ2-7

cdr3_aa: CASSKEVSGQPQHF
cdr3_nt: TGTGCCAGCAGCAAAGAGGTATCAGGACAGCCCCAGCATTTT
v_call: TRBV21-1
clone_size: few
d_call: -
j_call: TRBJ1-5

cdr3_aa: CASTKGGSFTDTQYF
cdr3_nt: TGTGCCAGCACCAAAGGGGGCTCTTTCACAGATACGCAGTATTTT
v_call: TRBV9
clone_size: -
d_call: TRBD1
j_call: TRBJ2-3

cdr3_aa: CSASHLREANEQYF
cdr3_nt: TGCAGTGCTTCCCACCTGAGGGAGGCAAACGAGCAGTACTTC
v_call: TRBV20-1
clone_size: -
d_call: -
j_call: TRBJ2-7

cdr3_aa: CVSSFSTGEYGYTF
cdr3_nt: TGTGTCAGCAGCTTCTCTACAGGGGAATATGGCTACACCTTC
v_call: TRBV5-4
clone_size: -
d_call: TRBD1
j_call: TRBJ1-2

cdr3_aa: CSARAFAGPYNEQFF
cdr3_nt: TGCAGTGCTAGAGCATTTGCGGGACCCTACAATGAGCAGTTCTTC
v_call: TRBV20-1
clone_size: -
d_call: -
j_call: TRBJ2-1

cdr3_aa: CAMGTNTEAFF
cdr3_nt: TGTGCCATGGGGACCAACACTGAAGCTTTCTTT
v_call: TRBV10-3
clone_size: many
d_call: -
j_call: TRBJ1-1

cdr3_aa: CAWRGTGVGNTEAFF
cdr3_nt: TGTGCCTGGAGAGGGACAGGGGTCGGGAACACTGAAGCTTTCTTT
v_call: TRBV30
clone_size: -
d_call: TRBD1
j_call: TRBJ1-1

cdr3_aa: CAWSYSLGGQPQHF
cdr3_nt: TGTGCCTGGAGTTACTCCCTGGGGGGTCAGCCCCAGCATTTT
v_call: TRBV30
clone_size: -
d_call: -
j_call: TRBJ1-5

cdr3_aa: CASSGNSGQVPYEQYF
cdr3_nt: TGTGCCAGCAGTGGAAACTCGGGACAGGTGCCTTACGAGCAGTACTTC
v_call: TRBV25-1
clone_size: -
d_call: TRBD1
j_call: TRBJ2-7

cdr3_aa: CASSGGEGGLGETQYF
cdr3_nt: TGTGCCAGCAGTGGTGGTGAGGGAGGGCTAGGAGAGACCCAGTACTTC
v_call: TRBV2
clone_size: few
d_call: TRBD2
j_call: TRBJ2-5

cdr3_aa: CASNRVGQETQYF
cdr3_nt: TGTGCCAGCAACCGGGTGGGCCAAGAGACCCAGTACTTC
v_call: TRBV2
clone_size: few
d_call: -
j_call: TRBJ2-5

cdr3_aa: CASSVDSGGPYEQYF
cdr3_nt: TGTGCCAGCAGCGTAGACAGCGGGGGGCCTTACGAGCAGTACTTC
v_call: TRBV9
clone_size: few
d_call: TRBD2
j_call: TRBJ2-7

cdr3_aa: CASTRTGTNYGYTF
cdr3_nt: TGTGCCAGCACCCGGACAGGGACTAACTATGGCTACACCTTC
v_call: TRBV6-2/TRBV6-3
clone_size: few
d_call: TRBD1
j_call: TRBJ1-2

cdr3_aa: CASSPHGGSKHNEQFF
cdr3_nt: TGTGCCAGCAGCCCCCACGGGGGCAGCAAACACAATGAGCAGTTCTTC
v_call: TRBV7-3
clone_size: -
d_call: -
j_call: TRBJ2-1

cdr3_aa: CASSSGLAGGQNLEQYF
cdr3_nt: TGTGCCAGCAGCTCCGGACTAGCGGGGGGGCAGAATCTCGAGCAGTACTTC
v_call: TRBV11-2
clone_size: few
d_call: TRBD2
j_call: TRBJ2-7

cdr3_aa: CASSAEINYGYTF
cdr3_nt: TGTGCCAGCAGTGCGGAGATTAACTATGGCTACACCTTC
v_call: TRBV2
clone_size: -
d_call: -
j_call: TRBJ1-2

cdr3_aa: CASSPDPTLGGEQYF
cdr3_nt: TGTGCCAGCAGCCCGGACCCGACGCTAGGAGGCGAGCAGTACTTC
v_call: TRBV7-6
clone_size: -
d_call: -
j_call: TRBJ2-7

cdr3_aa: CASSLLAADTQYF
cdr3_nt: TGTGCCAGCAGTTTACTGGCGGCAGATACGCAGTATTTT
v_call: TRBV28
clone_size: many
d_call: -
j_call: TRBJ2-3

cdr3_aa: CSHLYSTDTQYF
cdr3_nt: TGCAGCCACCTTTACTCCACAGATACGCAGTATTTT
v_call: TRBV20-1
clone_size: few
d_call: -
j_call: TRBJ2-3

cdr3_aa: CASSRGGQTYNEQFF
cdr3_nt: TGCGCCAGCAGCCGCGGGGGGCAAACCTACAATGAGCAGTTCTTC
v_call: TRBV4-1
clone_size: many
d_call: TRBD2
j_call: TRBJ2-1

cdr3_aa: CASSLSSGMGQYF
cdr3_nt: TGTGCCAGCAGCTTGTCGAGCGGGATGGGGCAGTACTTC
v_call: TRBV5-5
clone_size: few
d_call: TRBD2
j_call: TRBJ2-5